The 16 T cell receptor beta chains below come from one sample, sequenced in a study of STAT3 mutations in large granular lymphocyte leukemia. Their antigens remain unidentified. Profiled with immunoSEQ multiplex PCR; TCRdb holds only in-frame clones, not every one. The sample carries approximately 13,000 clones, 81% recorded once. General observations from the study: In T-cell large granular lymphocyte leukemia, about half of patients showed multiple immunodominant subclonotypes.

The source material was peripheral blood mononuclear cells. These receptors all stem from a man aged 60-69 years with T-cell large granular lymphocyte leukemia. Some clones in this sample may be carry-over from other donors' samples.

The rearrangement uses TRBV29-1 and TRBJ2-2; weak D call: TRBD2 (5 bases). Germline loops: CDR1 SQVTM, CDR2 ANQGSEA. This CDR3 is 15 amino acids long. Trimming pared 0 bases from V and 7 bases from J, leaving 15 bases between. The DNA for the CDR3 is TGCAGCGTTGAAGATGGCGCCCCCCGGGGCGGGGAGCTGTTTTTT. It encodes CSVEDGAPRGGELFF.

V usage is TRBV30 and J usage is TRBJ2-6; tentatively, D is TRBD1 or TRBD2 (5 bases each). This CDR3 has 16 residues. V lost 3 bases, J lost 2 bases, and 14 bases lay in between. CDR1 and CDR2 (germline): GTSNPN, SVGIG (reference sequence). Here the CDR3 DNA reads TGTGCCTGGAGCCCTCTAGGGGAGACTGGGGCCAACGTCCTGACTTTC. It yields the protein CAWSPLGETGANVLTF.

The gene calls are TRBV29-1 and TRBJ1-2; D gene ambiguous. V dropped 6 bases and J dropped 4 bases, with 12 bases sitting between them. The CDR3 sequence is 12 residues long. CDR1 and CDR2 from the germline V gene are SQVTM and ANQGSEA. The CDR3 loop is CSVDALIYGYTF. In nucleotides, the CDR3 is TGCAGCGTGGACGCCCTAATCTATGGCTACACCTTC.

Only one count was recorded for this clone. The chain has TRBV9 and TRBJ1-2; no definite D call. CDR3 length equals 14 residues. Trimming cost V 0 bases and J 8 bases, with 14 bases left between them. Germline-derived CDR1 and CDR2 are SGDLS and YYNGEE. The CDR3: CASSVAEAGAGYTF. The DNA for the CDR3 is TGTGCCAGCAGCGTAGCTGAGGCAGGTGCAGGCTACACCTTC.

The rearrangement joins TRBV5-1 to TRBJ1-1; 10 bases agree with TRBD1. Trimming at V came to 4 bases and at J to 0 bases, leaving 6 bases not matched to a gene. The CDR3 extends over 16 amino acids. CDR1 and CDR2 (germline): SGHRS, YFSETQ. The CDR3 nucleotides read TGCGCCAGCAGCGGAGGGACAGGGGCGCTGAACACTGAAGCTTTCTTT. This codes for CASSGGTGALNTEAFF.

The chain combines TRBV4-2 with TRBJ2-3, with TRBD2 matching over 9 bases. Unmatched junction bases numbered 7, after V lost 6 bases and J lost 12 bases. The CDR3 runs 12 residues. CDR1 is LGHNA and CDR2 is YNFKEQ in the germline V gene. The CDR3 DNA sequence: TGTGCCAGCAGTCCGGGACTAGCATCCCAGTATTTT. Amino acid sequence: CASSPGLASQYF.

This chain connects TRBV28 to TRBJ2-7, with unresolved D. V lost 1 base and J lost 1, with 8 bases in between. Looked up from germline, CDR1 is MDHEN and CDR2 is SYDVKM. The CDR3 has 14 amino acids. The CDR3 sequence is CASSLFQSSYEQYF. The CDR3 DNA reads TGTGCCAGCAGTTTATTCCAGAGTTCCTACGAGCAGTACTTC.

The chain couples TRBV7-9 to TRBJ2-2; a weak D match, TRBD2 (6 bases). Trimming shortened V by 6 bases and J by 6 bases, and 8 bases separated the two germline ends. Germline V gene sequence: CDR1 SEHNR, CDR2 FQNEAQ (reference sequence). This CDR3 is 12 amino acids long. The CDR3 sequence: CASSPGAGELFF. DNA for the CDR3: TGTGCCAGCAGTCCGGGGGCCGGGGAGCTGTTTTTT.

This clone was seen only once. V usage is TRBV6-5 and J usage is TRBJ1-3; D gene unclear. Deletions cut 7 bases from V and 4 bases from J, with 17 bases between. CDR1 is MNHEY, CDR2 SVGAGI, per germline. This CDR3 has 15 residues. The CDR3 reads CASTAPGPGGNTIYF. For the CDR3, the DNA is TGTGCCAGCACCGCGCCGGGCCCCGGAGGAAACACCATATATTTT.

V usage is TRBV7-9 and J usage is TRBJ2-2; possible D gene TRBD2, 5 bases. Trimming shortened V by 5 bases and J by 0 bases, and 13 bases separated the two germline ends. The CDR3 has 16 residues. The germline V gene encodes CDR1 SEHNR and CDR2 FQNEAQ (reference sequence). The CDR3 spells CASSPPGSANTGELFF. The DNA for the CDR3 is TGTGCCAGCAGCCCGCCGGGGAGCGCGAACACCGGGGAGCTGTTTTTT.

The chain employs TRBV14 and TRBJ2-3; D unresolved. The germline V gene has CDR1 SGHDN and CDR2 FVKESK. Between the trimmed V and J ends, which lost 1 base and 3 bases, there was a span of 11 bases. The length of the CDR3 is 15 residues. The CDR3 DNA reads TGTGCCAGCAGCCAAGTGCTACCGAGAACAGATACGCAGTATTTT. Residues: CASSQVLPRTDTQYF.

V gene TRBV5-6 combines with J gene TRBJ2-2, with D unresolved. In germline, CDR1 is SGHDT, CDR2 YYEEEE. The CDR3 sequence is 16 residues long. The V end lost 2 bases, the J end lost 0 bases, and 11 bases lay between the germline ends. DNA of the CDR3: TGTGCCAGCAGCTTATTAGGTGGAGCGAACACCGGGGAGCTGTTTTTT. Its translation is CASSLLGGANTGELFF.

The chain employs TRBV10-3 and TRBJ2-2, with D tentatively TRBD1 (6 bases). The CDR3 sequence is 13 residues long. CDR1 is ENHRY and CDR2 is SYGVKD in the germline V gene. Deletions cut 10 bases from V and 3 bases from J, with 12 bases between. CDR3: CANAGVDTGELFF. CDR3 in DNA: TGTGCCAACGCAGGGGTGGACACCGGGGAGCTGTTTTTT.

The chain is built from TRBV2 and TRBJ1-4; no firm D call. This CDR3 spans 12 amino acids. Between the trimmed V and J ends, which lost 8 bases and 6 bases, there was a span of 10 bases. Germline values: CDR1 SNHLY, CDR2 FYNNEI. The CDR3 loop is CASSALDEKLFF. CDR3 in DNA: TGTGCCAGCTCAGCTTTGGATGAAAAACTGTTTTTT.

The V and J genes are TRBV10-3 and TRBJ1-1; D may be TRBD1 (5 bases). The length of the CDR3 is 15 residues. Trimming removed 5 bases from V and 0 bases from J, with 13 bases in between. Germline V gene data show CDR1 as ENHRY and CDR2 as SYGVKD. CDR3 coding DNA: TGTGCCATCAGTAAGACAGAAACTATGAACACTGAAGCTTTCTTT. Its translation is CAISKTETMNTEAFF.

The rearrangement joins TRBV7-9 to TRBJ1-2; D is perhaps TRBD1 (5 bases). CDR3 length: 15 residues. Germline V CDR1 and CDR2: SEHNR, FQNEAQ (reference sequence). The V and J ends lost 5 bases and 4 bases respectively, with 17 bases between them. CDR3 in amino acids: CASSPTGQGIYGYTF. The CDR3 region has the DNA TGTGCCAGCAGCCCCACGGGGCAGGGAATCTATGGCTACACCTTC. The full variable domain, rest sourced from reference TRBV7-9 and TRBJ1-2, is DTGVSQNPRHKITKRGQNVTFRCDPISEHNRLYWYRQTLGQGPEFLTYFQNEAQLEKSRLLSDRFSAERPKGSFSTLEIQRTEQGDSAMYLCASSPTGQGIYGYTFGSGTRLTVV.